The clone carrying this T cell receptor (beta chain) has only a few counts. The time point was: patch test 3, about 24 weeks after DPC sensitization. Specified treatment: therapeutic diphenylcyclopropenone sensitization with weekly scalp DPC. Alopecia patients, 18 to 70 years old and DPC-suitable, served as donors. Trimming left V 1 base short and J 1 base short, with 5 bases between. The CDR3 loop spans 13 amino acids. TCRdb used MiXCR to reprocess the RACE reads, holding one entry per CDR3 protein. The sample shows 82,000 or so distinct CDR3 sequences, 13% of them seen only once. The data derive from a study of human T cells and chemical hapten exposure. Study background: A 2 cm by 2 cm inner upper arm patch received 2% DPC for sensitization. Alopecia areata, totalis or universalis affected patients, mainly female.

V is TRBV12-3 or TRBV12-4 and J is TRBJ2-7; D gene ambiguous. The sequencing used whole blood, collected in connection with sensitization to the hapten diphenylcyclopropenone (DPC). The clonotype originates from a woman aged 50 to 60 with alopecia areata. Some clones in this sample may be carry-over from other donors' samples. CDR3 coding DNA: TGTGCCAGCAGTTTAGAAAATTCCTACGAGCAGTACTTC. It yields the protein CASSLENSYEQYF.